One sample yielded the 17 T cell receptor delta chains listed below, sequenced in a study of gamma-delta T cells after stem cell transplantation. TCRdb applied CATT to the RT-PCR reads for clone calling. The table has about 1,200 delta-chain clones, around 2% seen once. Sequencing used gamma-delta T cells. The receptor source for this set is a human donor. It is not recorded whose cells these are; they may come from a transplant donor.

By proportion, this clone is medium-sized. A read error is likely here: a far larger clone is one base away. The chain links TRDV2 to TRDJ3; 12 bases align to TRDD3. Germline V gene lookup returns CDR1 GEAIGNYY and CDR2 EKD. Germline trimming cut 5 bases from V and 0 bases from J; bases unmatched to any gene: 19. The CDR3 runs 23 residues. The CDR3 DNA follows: TGTGCCTGTGGCGCGGGATACTGGGGGATACAAGACGGAGGCTCCTGGGACACCCGACAGATGTTTTTC. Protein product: CACGAGYWGIQDGGSWDTRQMFF.

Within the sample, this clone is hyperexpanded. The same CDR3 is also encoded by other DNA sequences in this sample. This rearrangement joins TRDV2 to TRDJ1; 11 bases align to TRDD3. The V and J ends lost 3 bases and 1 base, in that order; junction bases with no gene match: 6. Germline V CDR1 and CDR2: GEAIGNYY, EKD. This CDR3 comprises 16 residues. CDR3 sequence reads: CACDFLLGDSTDKLIF. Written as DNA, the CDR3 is TGTGCCTGTGACTTTCTACTGGGGGATAGCACCGATAAACTCATCTTT.

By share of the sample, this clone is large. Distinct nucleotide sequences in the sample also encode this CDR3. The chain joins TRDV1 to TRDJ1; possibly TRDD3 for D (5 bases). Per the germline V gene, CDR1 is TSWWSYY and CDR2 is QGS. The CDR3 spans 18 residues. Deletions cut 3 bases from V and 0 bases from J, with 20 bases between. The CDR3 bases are TGTGCTCTTGGGGACAGTACCAAGGGCGGGGAGTACACCGATAAACTCATCTTT. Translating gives CALGDSTKGGEYTDKLIF.

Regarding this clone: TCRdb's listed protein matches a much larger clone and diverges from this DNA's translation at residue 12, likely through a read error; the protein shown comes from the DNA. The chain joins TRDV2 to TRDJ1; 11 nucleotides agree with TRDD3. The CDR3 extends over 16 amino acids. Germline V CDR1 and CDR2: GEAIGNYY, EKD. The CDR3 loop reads CACDFLLGDSTYKLIF. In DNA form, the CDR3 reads TGTGCCTGTGACTTTCTACTGGGGGATAGCACCTATAAACTCATCTTT.

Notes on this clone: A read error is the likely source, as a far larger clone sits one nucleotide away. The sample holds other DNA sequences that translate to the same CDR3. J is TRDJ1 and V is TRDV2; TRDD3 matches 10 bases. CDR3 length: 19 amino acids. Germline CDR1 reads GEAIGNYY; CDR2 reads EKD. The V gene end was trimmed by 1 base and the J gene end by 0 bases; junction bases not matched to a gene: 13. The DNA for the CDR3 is TGTGCCTGTGACACTCGATTTGCTGGGGGATATGGGGACACCGATAAACTCATCTTT. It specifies CACDTRFAGGYGDTDKLIF.

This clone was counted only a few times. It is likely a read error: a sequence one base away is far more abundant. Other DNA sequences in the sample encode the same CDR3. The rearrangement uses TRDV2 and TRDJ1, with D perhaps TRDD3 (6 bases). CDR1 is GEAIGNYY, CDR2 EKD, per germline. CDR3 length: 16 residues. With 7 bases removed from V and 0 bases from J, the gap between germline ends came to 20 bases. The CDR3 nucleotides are TGTGCCTGCGACGGCCCACTGGGAAAAAACACCGATAAACTCATCTTT. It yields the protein CACDGPLGKNTDKLIF.

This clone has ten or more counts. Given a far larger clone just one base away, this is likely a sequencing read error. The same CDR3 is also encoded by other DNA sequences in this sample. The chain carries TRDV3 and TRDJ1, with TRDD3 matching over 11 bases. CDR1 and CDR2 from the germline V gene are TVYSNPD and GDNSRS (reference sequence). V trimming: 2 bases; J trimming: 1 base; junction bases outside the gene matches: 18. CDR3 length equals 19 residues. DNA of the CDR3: TGTGCCTTTCACTCCTATTCCTCGTGGGGGATACGGGGCACCGATAAACTCATCTTT. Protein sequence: CAFHSYSSWGIRGTDKLIF.

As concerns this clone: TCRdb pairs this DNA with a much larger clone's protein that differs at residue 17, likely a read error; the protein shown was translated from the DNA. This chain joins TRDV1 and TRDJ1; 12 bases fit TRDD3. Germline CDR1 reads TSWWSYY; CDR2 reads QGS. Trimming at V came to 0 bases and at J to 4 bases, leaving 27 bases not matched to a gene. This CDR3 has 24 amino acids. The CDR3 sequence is CALGELGIRELATGGYLGGDKLIF. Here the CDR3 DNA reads TGTGCTCTTGGGGAACTAGGAATTAGGGAACTTGCTACTGGGGGATACCTCGGGGGCGATAAACTCATCTTT.

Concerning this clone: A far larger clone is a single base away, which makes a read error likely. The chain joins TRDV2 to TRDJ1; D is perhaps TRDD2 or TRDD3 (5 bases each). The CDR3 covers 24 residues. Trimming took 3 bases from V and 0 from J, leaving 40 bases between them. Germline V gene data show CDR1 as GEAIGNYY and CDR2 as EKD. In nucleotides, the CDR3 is TGTGCCTGTGACGCGGTATTGGGACGCGATCCTAATGAACTGGTCTCGACGTACACCGATAAACTCATCTTT. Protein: CACDAVLGRDPNELVSTYTDKLIF.

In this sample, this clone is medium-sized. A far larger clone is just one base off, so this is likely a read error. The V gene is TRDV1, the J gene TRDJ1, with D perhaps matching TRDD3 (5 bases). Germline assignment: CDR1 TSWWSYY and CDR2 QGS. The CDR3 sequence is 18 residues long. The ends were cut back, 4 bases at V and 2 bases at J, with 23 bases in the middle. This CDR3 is CALGGPRSATGGTDKLIF. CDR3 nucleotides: TGTGCTCTTGGGGGTCCCCGATCTGCAACCGGGGGTACCGATAAACTCATCTTT.

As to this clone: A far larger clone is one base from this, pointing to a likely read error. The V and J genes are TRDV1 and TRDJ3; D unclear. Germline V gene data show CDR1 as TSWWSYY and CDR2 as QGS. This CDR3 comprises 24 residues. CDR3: CALGELGIGFGIHTSSRDTRQMFF. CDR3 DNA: TGTGCTCTTGGGGAACTAGGCATCGGATTCGGCATTCATACAAGCTCCCGGGACACCCGACAGATGTTTTTC.

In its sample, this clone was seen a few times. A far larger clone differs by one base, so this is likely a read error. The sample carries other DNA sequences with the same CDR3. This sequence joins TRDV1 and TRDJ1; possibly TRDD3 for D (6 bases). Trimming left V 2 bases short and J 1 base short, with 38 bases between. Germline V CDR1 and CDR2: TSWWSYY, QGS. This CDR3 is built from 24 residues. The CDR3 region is CALGELARPTRPLLGLKSTDKLIF. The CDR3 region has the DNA TGTGCTCTTGGGGAATTGGCCCGCCCTACGAGGCCCTTACTGGGCCTTAAGTCCACCGATAAACTCATCTTT.

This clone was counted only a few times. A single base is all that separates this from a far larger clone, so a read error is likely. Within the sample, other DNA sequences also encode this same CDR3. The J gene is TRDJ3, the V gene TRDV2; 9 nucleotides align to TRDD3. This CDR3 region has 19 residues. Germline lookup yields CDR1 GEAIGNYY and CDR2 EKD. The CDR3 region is CACDRTGGPSSWDTRQMFF. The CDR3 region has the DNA TGTGCCTGTGACCGTACTGGGGGACCGAGCTCCTGGGACACCCGCCAGATGTTTTTC.

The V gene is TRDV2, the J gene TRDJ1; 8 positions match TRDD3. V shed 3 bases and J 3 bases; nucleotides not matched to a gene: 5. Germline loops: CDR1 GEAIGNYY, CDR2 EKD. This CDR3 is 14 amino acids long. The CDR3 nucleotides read TGTGCCTGTGACGCCAGGGGGATAGCCGATAAACTCATCTTT. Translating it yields CACDARGIADKLIF.

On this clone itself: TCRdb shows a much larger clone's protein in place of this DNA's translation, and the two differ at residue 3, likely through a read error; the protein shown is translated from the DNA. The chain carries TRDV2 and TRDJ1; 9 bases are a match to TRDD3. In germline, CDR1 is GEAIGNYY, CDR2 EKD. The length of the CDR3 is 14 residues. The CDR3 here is CARDQMGDIAKLIF. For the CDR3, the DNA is TGTGCCCGTGACCAAATGGGGGATATCGCTAAACTCATCTTT.

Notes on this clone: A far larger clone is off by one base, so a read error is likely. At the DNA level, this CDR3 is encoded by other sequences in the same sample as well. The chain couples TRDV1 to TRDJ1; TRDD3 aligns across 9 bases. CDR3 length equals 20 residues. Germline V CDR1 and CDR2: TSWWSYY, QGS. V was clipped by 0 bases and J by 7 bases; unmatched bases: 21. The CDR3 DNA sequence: TGTGCTCTTGGGGAACTGCGGTTCCCCCAAGAGGGGATACGGGGGGCTAAACTCATCTTT. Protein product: CALGELRFPQEGIRGAKLIF.

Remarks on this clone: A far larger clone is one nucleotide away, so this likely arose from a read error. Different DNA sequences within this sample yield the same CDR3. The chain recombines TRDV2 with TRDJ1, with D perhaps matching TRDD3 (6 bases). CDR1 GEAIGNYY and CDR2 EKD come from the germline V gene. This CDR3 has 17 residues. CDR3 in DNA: TGTGCCTGTGACACCGCTTGGGGGTCCTCTTACACCGATAAACTAATCTTT. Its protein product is CACDTAWGSSYTDKLIF.